This TCR beta chain was captured in a study of regulatory T cells in long-lasting Graves disease. Study at large: The study counted Graves' disease as persistent given over 5 years of antithyroid drugs and positive TSH receptor antibodies.

As for time point: persistent/refractory GD, antithyroid drugs over 5 years with positive TRAb. RNA from PBMCs was the source of the TCR library. This clonotype was seen at least ten times. Antigen: not known. Researchers made TCR beta libraries by using iRepertoire HTBI primers and running Arm-PCR on CDR3 regions. One entry per CDR3 protein, called by TCRdb with MiXCR from the multiplex PCR reads. The table records roughly 500,000 distinct CDR3 sequences, less than 25% of them present only once. Findings and caveats of the study: More public clonotypes were shared by persistent patients (under 3,000) than by new patients (about 970).

Germline CDR1 is SGHVS and CDR2 is FQNEAQ. The CDR3 sequence is 16 residues long. V was cut by 1 base and J by 4 bases, with 16 bases left in between. This receptor was identified in a female donor with Graves disease. This specimen consisted of peripheral blood mononuclear cells (PBMCs), obtained when the disease was refractory, from a patient treated with antithyroid drugs. This rearrangement joins TRBV7-8 to TRBJ2-5, with D perhaps matching TRBD2 (5 bases). In DNA form, the CDR3 reads TGTGCCAGCAGCTTAGTTAGAGGTAGCGTTGGAGAGACCCAGTACTTC. Residues: CASSLVRGSVGETQYF. Complete variable domain (other parts from reference TRBV7-8 and TRBJ2-5): GAGVSQSPRYKVAKRGQDVALRCDPISGHVSLFWYQQALGQGPEFLTYFQNEAQLDKSGLPSDRFFAERPEGSVSTLKIQRTQQEDSAVYLCASSLVRGSVGETQYFGPGTRLLVL.